The entry below gives a single TCR beta chain sequence along with its context. J gave up 4 bases and V 6 bases, and 13 bases lay outside the gene matches. Germline values: CDR1 SNHLY, CDR2 FYNNEI. This CDR3 has 16 amino acids. This sample is part of a study of blood T cell repertoires in COVID-19. Sequencing used immunoSEQ multiplex PCR; TCRdb keeps in-frame clones, though not all of them. The data show 130,000 to 150,000 clones, around 85% seen once. The rearrangement links TRBV2 to TRBJ2-3, with TRBD1 matching over 7 bases. The clonotype was recovered from a man aged 45-60 years who had recovered from COVID-19. Sequencing input: PBMCs or T cells enriched from blood (not recorded which). CDR3 in DNA: TGTGCCAGCAGCCTACCGGGACAGTTGTTTTCAGATACGCAGTATTTT. Translating it yields CASSLPGQLFSDTQYF.